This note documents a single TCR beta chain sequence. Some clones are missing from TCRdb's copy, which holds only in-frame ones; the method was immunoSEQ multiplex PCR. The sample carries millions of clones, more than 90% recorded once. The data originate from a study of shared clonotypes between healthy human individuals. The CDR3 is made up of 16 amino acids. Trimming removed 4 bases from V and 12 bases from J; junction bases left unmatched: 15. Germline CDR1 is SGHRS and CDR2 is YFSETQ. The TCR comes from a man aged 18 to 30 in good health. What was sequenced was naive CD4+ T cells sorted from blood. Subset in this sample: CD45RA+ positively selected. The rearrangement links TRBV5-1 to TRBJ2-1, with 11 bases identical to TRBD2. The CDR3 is CASSRNPGTSGSGQFF. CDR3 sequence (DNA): TGCGCCAGCAGCAGAAATCCCGGGACTAGCGGATCGGGGCAGTTCTTC.